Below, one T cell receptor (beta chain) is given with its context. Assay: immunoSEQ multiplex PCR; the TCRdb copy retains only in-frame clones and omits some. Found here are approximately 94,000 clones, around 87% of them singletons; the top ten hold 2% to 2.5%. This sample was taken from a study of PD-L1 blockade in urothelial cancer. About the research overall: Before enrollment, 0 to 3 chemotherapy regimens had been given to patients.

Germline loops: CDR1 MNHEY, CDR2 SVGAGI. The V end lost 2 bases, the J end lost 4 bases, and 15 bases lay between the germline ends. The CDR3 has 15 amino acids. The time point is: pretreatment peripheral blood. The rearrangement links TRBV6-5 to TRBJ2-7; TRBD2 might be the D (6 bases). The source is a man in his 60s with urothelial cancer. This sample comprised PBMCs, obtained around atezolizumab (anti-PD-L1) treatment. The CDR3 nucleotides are TGTGCCAGCAGTTACGGGGTAGCGGAATCTTACGAGCAGTACTTC. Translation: CASSYGVAESYEQYF.